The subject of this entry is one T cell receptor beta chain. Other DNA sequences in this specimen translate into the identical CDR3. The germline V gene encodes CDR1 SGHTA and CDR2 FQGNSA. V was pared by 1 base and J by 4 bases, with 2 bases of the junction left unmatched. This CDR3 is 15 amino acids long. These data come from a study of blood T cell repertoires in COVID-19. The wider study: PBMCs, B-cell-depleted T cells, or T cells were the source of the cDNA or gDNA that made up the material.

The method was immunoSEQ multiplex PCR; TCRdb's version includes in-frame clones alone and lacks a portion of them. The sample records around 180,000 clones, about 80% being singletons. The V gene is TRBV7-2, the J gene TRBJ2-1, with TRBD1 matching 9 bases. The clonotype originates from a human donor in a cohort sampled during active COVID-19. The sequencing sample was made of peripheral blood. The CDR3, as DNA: TGTGCCAGCAGCTTAGGACAGGGGGGGTACAATGAGCAGTTCTTC. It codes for CASSLGQGGYNEQFF.